This T cell receptor (beta chain) was sequenced for a study of blood T cells in healthy people across ages. Together with a sample-barcoded 5' primer, a J-beta primer mix was included in a second PCR lasting roughly 6 to 12 cycles. In TCRdb, the 5' RACE reads were re-called with MiXCR into one record per CDR3 protein. The profile covers more than 650,000 distinct CDR3 sequences, with about a fifth appearing a single time and 22% taken by the ten largest. The study, taken as a whole, reports: The CMV status of each donor remained undetermined, and this could have confounded shifts in expanded clonotypes.

This CDR3 has 15 residues. The ends lost 2 bases at V and 1 base at J; junction bases unmatched: 3. Germline lookup yields CDR1 SGHRS and CDR2 YFSETQ. This clonotype was detected a few times. Its antigen is undetermined. Material: blood. This chain joins TRBV5-1 and TRBJ2-5, with 9 nucleotides matching TRBD2. The sequence was collected from a man in his sixties or seventies in good health. CDR3 nucleotide sequence: TGCGCCAGCAGCTTCCTAGCGGGGACCCAAGAGACCCAGTACTTC. Protein: CASSFLAGTQETQYF. The full variable domain, in which reference TRBV5-1 and TRBJ2-5 provide the parts outside the CDR3, is KAGVTQTPRYLIKTRGQQVTLSCSPISGHRSVSWYQQTPGQGLQFLFEYFSETQRNKGNFPGRFSGRQFSNSRSEMNVSTLELGDSALYLCASSFLAGTQETQYFGPGTRLLVL.